This T cell receptor beta chain is from a study of blood T cells in healthy people across ages. Points from the study as a whole: Relative to aged donors, long-lived donors carried more naive CD4+ cells and displayed higher diversity. No one knew whether donors had CMV, which possibly confounded expanded clonotype changes. Per million T cells, the diversity of TCR beta decreased roughly linearly as age advanced.

The use of a sample-barcoded 5' primer and a J-beta primer mix characterized a second PCR of roughly 7 to 12 cycles. Every single cDNA molecule received a tag from a template-switch adaptor with 12 random nucleotides. TCRdb recomputed calls from the 5' RACE reads with MiXCR, one row per CDR3 protein. This sample carries about 670,000 distinct CDR3 sequences, 45% to 60% of them seen once, and the ten largest clones take roughly 13%. On this clonotype: What it recognizes is unknown.

The origin of this receptor is a woman older than 75 in good health. The sample taken for sequencing was blood.

The CDR3 bases are TGTGCCAGCACCCTAGACGGAACGTTAGGCAATGAGCAGTTCTTC. Translated, it gives CASTLDGTLGNEQFF. The chain has TRBV7-8 and TRBJ2-1; D is undetermined. The CDR3 spans 15 residues. V was cut by 7 bases and J by 6 bases, with 19 bases left in between. Germline V gene data show CDR1 as SGHVS and CDR2 as FQNEAQ. Filled out from reference TRBV7-8 and TRBJ2-1, the complete variable domain reads GAGVSQSPRYKVAKRGQDVALRCDPISGHVSLFWYQQALGQGPEFLTYFQNEAQLDKSGLPSDRFFAERPEGSVSTLKIQRTQQEDSAVYLCASTLDGTLGNEQFFGPGTRLTVL.